Given below is one T cell receptor beta chain in context. This sample was included in a study of blood T cell repertoires in COVID-19. The CDR3 consists of 15 residues. Germline values: CDR1 MRHNA, CDR2 SNTAGT. Unmatched junction bases numbered 0, after V lost 2 bases and J lost 3 bases. The table came from immunoSEQ multiplex PCR; TCRdb's copy has only in-frame clones and leaves some out. The table includes 90,000 to 100,000 clones, 80% to 85% detected once. Material for sequencing was peripheral blood. The clonotype was recovered from a man in his 60s with acute or convalescent COVID-19. The chain employs TRBV6-4 and TRBJ2-3; 12 bases align to TRBD2. This CDR3 reads CASSDTSGGTDTQYF. For the CDR3, the DNA is TGTGCCAGCAGTGACACTAGCGGGGGGACAGATACGCAGTATTTT.